Each of the 9 T cell receptor beta chains below was sequenced from the same sample in a study of regulatory and conventional T cells in RAG deficiency. Assay: immunoSEQ multiplex PCR; the TCRdb copy retains only in-frame clones and omits some. The sample consists of some 30,000 clones, about 96% of them appearing once. Genomic DNA came from blood conventional CD4+ T cells gated CD25-low CD127-high. This sample was shared with a second study, whose subject was regulatory T cells. This second study notes: The PCR used 52 TRBV and 13 TRBJ primers.

The sequencing input was CD25- CD4+ T cells sorted from blood. The receptors were sampled from a human donor in good health.

The V gene is TRBV9, the J gene TRBJ1-5; D is perhaps TRBD1 (6 bases). Germline V lookup: CDR1 SGDLS, CDR2 YYNGEE. This CDR3 is built from 13 residues. Trimming left V 3 bases short and J 11 bases short, with 15 bases between. The CDR3 sequence is CASSASIQGSQHF. The CDR3 DNA is TGTGCCAGCAGCGCATCAATTCAGGGGTCCCAGCATTTT.

The rearrangement links TRBV5-5 to TRBJ2-7, with no clear D. The germline gives CDR1 SGHKS, CDR2 YYEKEE (reference sequence). The CDR3 extends over 15 amino acids. Trimming removed 2 bases at V and 6 bases at J, with 18 bases between. CDR3 residues: CASSLFFLVAREQYF. DNA of the CDR3: TGTGCCAGCAGCTTATTTTTCCTCGTAGCCCGCGAGCAGTACTTC.

The rearrangement links TRBV14 to TRBJ2-7; TRBD2 agrees at 7 bases. Germline CDR1 and CDR2: SGHDN and FVKESK. The J segment lost 4 bases and the V segment lost 4 bases, leaving 7 bases of the junction unmatched. CDR3 length equals 14 residues. The CDR3 DNA reads TGTGCCAGCAGCCTGGGGGGGGGTGCGTACGAGCAGTACTTC. It translates to CASSLGGGAYEQYF.

This clone appeared once. This chain connects TRBV6-1 to TRBJ1-2; the match to TRBD1 covers 8 bases. CDR1 is MNHNS, CDR2 SASEGT, per germline. The CDR3 extends over 13 amino acids. The trim removed 6 bases at V and 6 bases at J, leaving 6 bases unmatched. The CDR3 is CASSGQGRHGYTF. The CDR3 bases are TGTGCCAGCAGCGGACAGGGAAGACATGGCTACACCTTC.

V gene TRBV19 combines with J gene TRBJ1-5; 7 nucleotides agree with TRBD1. The CDR3 is 14 residues long. Germline V gene data show CDR1 as LNHDA and CDR2 as SQIVND (reference sequence). Losses at the gene ends were 9 bases for V and 2 bases for J; bases not matched to a gene: 7. CDR3: CASQIGQGNQPQHF. In DNA, the CDR3 is TGTGCCAGCCAGATAGGACAGGGCAATCAGCCCCAGCATTTT.

The rearrangement uses TRBV6-1 and TRBJ1-5, with D maybe TRBD1 (5 bases). Germline CDR1 and CDR2: MNHNS and SASEGT. This CDR3 spans 14 amino acids. The germline V and J ends were trimmed by 1 base and 7 bases, with 11 bases remaining between them. CDR3: CASSEDGGWQPQHF. The CDR3 DNA follows: TGTGCCAGCAGTGAAGATGGGGGGTGGCAGCCCCAGCATTTT.

The rearrangement uses TRBV15 and TRBJ1-2, with D possibly matching TRBD1 (6 bases). Germline CDR1 reads LNHNV; CDR2 reads YYDKDF (reference sequence). The CDR3 contains 14 residues. Trimming removed 0 bases at V and 9 bases at J, with 14 bases between. This CDR3 is CATSRDDRLWSYTF. In nucleotides, the CDR3 is TGTGCCACCAGCAGAGATGACAGGCTTTGGAGCTACACCTTC.

This chain joins TRBV11-3 and TRBJ1-2; 7 bases agree with TRBD1. The CDR3 runs 15 residues. J lost 6 bases, V lost 4 bases, and 11 bases had no gene match. The germline CDR1 and CDR2 sequences are SGHNT and YENEEA. CDR3 in amino acids: CASSSRQGRRNGYTF. For the CDR3, the DNA is TGTGCCAGCAGCTCCCGACAGGGTCGACGGAATGGCTACACCTTC.

This chain uses TRBV5-1 with TRBJ2-5, with 7 bases identical to TRBD1. The junction had 6 bases not matched to a gene; V was cut back by 4 bases and J by 0 bases. Germline V gives CDR1 SGHRS, CDR2 YFSETQ. This CDR3 is 15 amino acids long. For the CDR3, the DNA is TGCGCCAGCAGCCTTCTGACAGGGAACCAAGAGACCCAGTACTTC. It is translated as CASSLLTGNQETQYF.